One and the same sample provided the 30 T cell receptor beta chains below, sequenced in a study of blood T cell repertoires in COVID-19. Produced via immunoSEQ multiplex PCR; TCRdb's table is partial and in-frame only. This sample yields fewer than 400,000 clones, of which about 87% are seen a single time; around 4.6% belongs to the top ten. The sequencing sample was made of PBMCs or T cells enriched from blood (not recorded which). These receptors all stem from a young man who had recovered from COVID-19.

This clone was picked up one time. The chain employs TRBV27 and TRBJ1-2; D uncertain. V was clipped by 2 bases and J by 7 bases, with 8 bases between them. The CDR3 loop spans 12 amino acids. From germline, CDR1 is MNHEY and CDR2 SMNVEV (reference sequence). CDR3 in amino acids: CASSLRGRGYTF. CDR3 bases: TGTGCCAGCAGTTTACGTGGGCGTGGCTACACCTTC.

The chain combines TRBV20-1 with TRBJ1-2; D unclear. The CDR3 covers 11 residues. Germline V CDR1 and CDR2: DFQATT, SNEGSKA (reference sequence). Trimming left V 6 bases short and J 5 bases short, with 10 bases between. CDR3 protein: CSALRGYGYTF. In DNA, the CDR3 is TGCAGTGCCCTCCGGGGATATGGCTACACCTTC.

The CDR3 nucleotides are TGCGCCAGCAGCTTGGACAGGGGGGACTATGGCTACACCTTC. This codes for CASSLDRGDYGYTF. This chain uses TRBV5-1 with TRBJ1-2; 8 bases match TRBD1. This CDR3 region has 14 residues. Germline loops: CDR1 SGHRS, CDR2 YFSETQ. After removal of 0 bases from V and 3 bases from J, the junction contained 1 base not matched to a gene. Full variable domain (remainder filled in from reference TRBV5-1 and TRBJ1-2): KAGVTQTPRYLIKTRGQQVTLSCSPISGHRSVSWYQQTPGQGLQFLFEYFSETQRNKGNFPGRFSGRQFSNSRSEMNVSTLELGDSALYLCASSLDRGDYGYTFGSGTRLTVV.

In its sample, this clone was seen a few times. The chain links TRBV4-1 to TRBJ1-2, with D perhaps TRBD1 (5 bases). CDR3 length: 15 residues. The V gene lost 0 bases and the J gene lost 5 bases, with 13 bases spanning the gap. Germline CDR1 and CDR2: MGHRA and YSYEKL. The CDR3 sequence: CASSQDRQGGYGYTF. The CDR3 region has the DNA TGCGCCAGCAGCCAAGATCGTCAGGGAGGATATGGCTACACCTTC.

This clone was observed a handful of times. The chain carries TRBV12-3 or TRBV12-4 and TRBJ1-1; D gene uncertain. The CDR3 extends over 13 amino acids. The ends were cut back, 6 bases at V and 0 bases at J, with 8 bases in the middle. This CDR3 reads CASSPRLNTEAFF. In DNA, the CDR3 is TGTGCCAGCAGCCCGAGATTGAACACTGAAGCTTTCTTT.

This clone was seen just once. This sequence joins TRBV9 and TRBJ2-7; D gene ambiguous. The CDR3 sequence is 15 residues long. Trimming shortened V by 4 bases and J by 3 bases, and 17 bases separated the two germline ends. The germline CDR1 and CDR2 sequences are SGDLS and YYNGEE. The DNA of the CDR3 is TGTGCCAGCAGCCCCCCTCCTGGGCCAGACTACGAGCAGTACTTC. This translates into CASSPPPGPDYEQYF.

This chain connects TRBV4-1 to TRBJ1-3; TRBD1 is a possible D gene (5 bases). The ends were cut back, 0 bases at V and 1 base at J, with 10 bases in the middle. This CDR3 has 16 amino acids. Germline CDR1 and CDR2: MGHRA and YSYEKL. The CDR3 nucleotides are TGCGCCAGCAGCCAAGACAGGGTGCTATCTGGAAACACCATATATTTT. Residues: CASSQDRVLSGNTIYF.

The rearrangement uses TRBV5-6 and TRBJ1-6, with a possible D match to TRBD1 (5 bases). Germline V gene data show CDR1 as SGHDT and CDR2 as YYEEEE. The CDR3 is made up of 14 amino acids. V lost 0 bases and J lost 10, with 11 bases in between. The chain's CDR3 is CASSLGRVGSPLHF. In DNA, the CDR3 is TGTGCCAGCAGCTTGGGCAGGGTAGGGTCACCCCTCCACTTT. The variable domain in full, with the rest retrieved from reference TRBV5-6 and TRBJ1-6, is DAGVTQSPTHLIKTRGQQVTLRCSPKSGHDTVSWYQQALGQGPQFIFQYYEEEERQRGNFPDRFSGHQFPNYSSELNVNALLLGDSALYLCASSLGRVGSPLHFGNGTRLTVT.

The chain couples TRBV2 to TRBJ2-3, with a possible D match to TRBD2 (6 bases). Trimming cost V 4 bases and J 2 bases, with 19 bases left between them. The CDR3 loop spans 17 amino acids. Germline lookup yields CDR1 SNHLY and CDR2 FYNNEI. CDR3 DNA sequence: TGTGCCAGCAGTGGTCCGGGACTCCGTGGAGACACAGATACGCAGTATTTT. The encoded protein is CASSGPGLRGDTDTQYF.

V gene TRBV9 combines with J gene TRBJ2-3, with 7 bases fitting TRBD1. The junction had 10 bases not matched to a gene; V was cut back by 0 bases and J by 0 bases. CDR1 is SGDLS and CDR2 is YYNGEE in the germline V gene. CDR3 length: 18 residues. CDR3 sequence: CASSVAPRTGPSTDTQYF. CDR3 sequence (DNA): TGTGCCAGCAGCGTAGCCCCTCGGACAGGACCTAGCACAGATACGCAGTATTTT.

The chain employs TRBV5-1 and TRBJ2-2; D is ambiguous. Looked up from germline, CDR1 is SGHRS and CDR2 is YFSETQ. The CDR3 extends over 14 amino acids. The germline V and J ends were trimmed by 2 bases and 3 bases, with 8 bases remaining between them. CDR3 sequence (DNA): TGCGCCAGCAGCTTAGACACAGACACCGGGGAGCTGTTTTTT. It codes for CASSLDTDTGELFF.

The chain is built from TRBV2 and TRBJ2-5; D is unclear. V dropped 6 bases and J dropped 7 bases, with 12 bases sitting between them. The germline gives CDR1 SNHLY, CDR2 FYNNEI. The length of the CDR3 is 12 residues. The CDR3 reads CASRPQQWTQYF. DNA of the CDR3: TGTGCCAGCAGGCCCCAACAGTGGACCCAGTACTTC.

The chain has TRBV20-1 and TRBJ1-4, with 8 bases aligning to TRBD1. The V segment lost 3 bases and the J segment 8 bases; nucleotides outside the gene matches: 8. Germline V CDR1 and CDR2: DFQATT, SNEGSKA (reference sequence). The CDR3 has 14 residues. The CDR3 DNA is TGCAGTGCTAGTTTACAGGGGGTGCGGGAAAAACTGTTTTTT. This sequence encodes CSASLQGVREKLFF.

Worth noting for this clone: Within the sample, other DNA sequences also encode this same CDR3. V is TRBV6-5 and J is TRBJ2-7, with TRBD1 identical over 7 bases. V shed 4 bases and J 1 base; nucleotides not matched to a gene: 4. The germline CDR1 and CDR2 sequences are MNHEY and SVGAGI. The CDR3 has 14 residues. CDR3 in DNA: TGTGCCAGCAGTTGGACAGGAGAATCCTACGAGCAGTACTTC. As protein: CASSWTGESYEQYF.

The chain joins TRBV9 to TRBJ2-2; a possible D gene is TRBD1 (5 bases). CDR3 size: 13 residues. V was cut by 3 bases and J by 5 bases, with 8 bases left in between. Germline V gene sequence: CDR1 SGDLS, CDR2 YYNGEE. CDR3 DNA: TGTGCCAGCAGCGCAGACAGTACCGGGGAGCTGTTTTTT. It translates to CASSADSTGELFF.

The V call is TRBV7-9, the J call TRBJ2-5; the match to TRBD1 covers 8 bases. CDR1 is SEHNR, CDR2 FQNEAQ, per germline (reference sequence). Trimming cost V 6 bases and J 4 bases; bases outside gene matches: 4. The CDR3 totals 13 residues. For the CDR3, the DNA is TGTGCCAGCAGTCCAGGGGGCCGAGAGACCCAGTACTTC. Translation gives CASSPGGRETQYF.

This chain joins TRBV19 and TRBJ2-1; 8 nucleotides agree with TRBD1. With 1 base clipped from V and 5 bases from J, the junction kept 10 bases outside the gene matches. There are 17 residues in the CDR3. Germline V CDR1 and CDR2: LNHDA, SQIVND (reference sequence). The CDR3 DNA reads as TGTGCCAGTAGTATAGTTATGGACAGGGTCAGGAACAATGAGCAGTTCTTC. Translating it yields CASSIVMDRVRNNEQFF. Complete variable domain (other parts from reference TRBV19 and TRBJ2-1): DGGITQSPKYLFRKEGQNVTLSCEQNLNHDAMYWYRQDPGQGLRLIYYSQIVNDFQKGDIAEGYSVSREKKESFPLTVTSAQKNPTAFYLCASSIVMDRVRNNEQFFGPGTRLTVL.

The rearrangement joins TRBV10-3 to TRBJ2-3; the match to TRBD2 covers 11 bases. The CDR3 extends over 17 amino acids. The V gene's germline CDR1 is ENHRY and CDR2 SYGVKD. Unmatched junction bases numbered 10, after V lost 6 bases and J lost 2 bases. The CDR3 region has the DNA TGTGCCATCAGGGGACCGACTAGCGGGGTATCCACAGATACGCAGTATTTT. Its protein product is CAIRGPTSGVSTDTQYF.

The V call is TRBV19, the J call TRBJ1-4; no reliable D call. The CDR3 has 13 amino acids. Germline CDR1 reads LNHDA; CDR2 reads SQIVND (reference sequence). V gave up 3 bases and J gave up 5 bases, with 7 bases separating them. The CDR3 sequence: CASSMIQNEKLFF. CDR3 in DNA: TGTGCCAGTAGTATGATCCAGAATGAAAAACTGTTTTTT.

The chain has TRBV21-1 and TRBJ2-7; the D segment call TRBD2 is taken from the table without a DNA check. TRBV21-1 is a documented pseudogene. This CDR3 contains 13 residues. The CDR3 is CASSIGSGYEQYF. DNA of the CDR3: TGTGCCAGCAGCATAGGTTCGGGCTACGAGCAGTACTTC.

The J gene is TRBJ2-3, the V gene TRBV28; 8 nucleotides match TRBD2. The CDR3 is made up of 15 amino acids. In germline, CDR1 is MDHEN, CDR2 SYDVKM. Losses at the gene ends were 6 bases for V and 2 bases for J; bases not matched to a gene: 7. CDR3 coding DNA: TGTGCCAGCAGCCGACCGGGAGGGCTCACAGATACGCAGTATTTT. Amino acids: CASSRPGGLTDTQYF.

The rearrangement joins TRBV28 to TRBJ2-3, with 11 bases fitting TRBD1. Germline V gene sequence: CDR1 MDHEN, CDR2 SYDVKM. The length of the CDR3 is 16 residues. V lost 4 bases to trimming and J lost 2 bases; unmatched junction nucleotides: 5. The CDR3 DNA follows: TGTGCCAGCAGTTCAATAGGACAGGGGGCCACAGATACGCAGTATTTT. Its protein product is CASSSIGQGATDTQYF.

The gene calls are TRBV6-5 and TRBJ1-1; D perhaps matches TRBD1 (5 bases). Per the germline V gene, CDR1 is MNHEY and CDR2 is SVGAGI. The CDR3 has 15 residues. V shed 9 bases and J shed 1 base, with 18 bases lying between them. CDR3 residues: CASNAGIGGNTEAFF. In nucleotides, the CDR3 is TGTGCCAGTAACGCAGGAATCGGGGGGAACACTGAAGCTTTCTTT.

The chain uses TRBV5-1 and TRBJ1-4; the match to TRBD1 covers 10 bases. CDR1 SGHRS and CDR2 YFSETQ come from the germline V gene. With 3 bases clipped from V and 5 bases from J, the junction kept 4 bases outside the gene matches. The CDR3 length is 15 residues. The CDR3 region is CASSSAGQGNEKLFF. The CDR3 DNA reads as TGCGCCAGCAGCTCAGCGGGACAGGGGAATGAAAAACTGTTTTTT.

In its sample, this clone was seen once. V is TRBV20-1 and J is TRBJ1-1; D gene ambiguous. Germline values: CDR1 DFQATT, CDR2 SNEGSKA (reference sequence). The length of the CDR3 is 11 residues. V was shortened by 3 bases and J by 6 bases, with 8 bases between the two germline ends. CDR3 amino acids: CSARTEAEAFF. The CDR3 DNA sequence: TGCAGTGCTAGGACGGAGGCTGAAGCTTTCTTT.

This clone was observed a handful of times. V and J are TRBV5-6 and TRBJ2-7; 8 bases line up with TRBD1. Germline V gives CDR1 SGHDT, CDR2 YYEEEE. This CDR3 has 14 residues. The junction had 3 bases not matched to a gene; V was cut back by 0 bases and J by 4 bases. The CDR3 DNA reads TGTGCCAGCAGCTTGGAAGGGACAGGTTACGAGCAGTACTTC. It is translated as CASSLEGTGYEQYF.

This clone was observed a few times. This rearrangement joins TRBV7-2 to TRBJ2-2, with 9 bases aligning to TRBD2. The V segment lost 5 bases and the J segment 1 base; nucleotides outside the gene matches: 11. Germline CDR1 reads SGHTA; CDR2 reads FQGNSA. The CDR3 has 18 amino acids. The CDR3 spells CASSLRAGGLRNTGELFF. For the CDR3, the DNA is TGTGCCAGCAGCCTCAGGGCGGGGGGGCTGAGGAACACCGGGGAGCTGTTTTTT.

The chain carries TRBV3-1 (or the pseudogene TRBV3-2) and TRBJ1-2, with 11 positions matching TRBD1. The V gene end was trimmed by 5 bases and the J gene end by 4 bases; junction bases not matched to a gene: 3. The CDR3 spans 14 residues. The germline V gene has CDR1 LGHDT and CDR2 YNNKEL (reference sequence). DNA of the CDR3: TGTGCCAGCAGCATGGACAGGGGGCTCTATGGCTACACCTTC. This gives the protein CASSMDRGLYGYTF.

CDR3 residues: CASSRSGTGNTGELFF. CDR3 coding DNA: TGTGCCAGCAGCCGCTCCGGGACAGGGAACACCGGGGAGCTGTTTTTT. The chain has TRBV3-1 (or the pseudogene TRBV3-2) and TRBJ2-2, with 8 nucleotides matching TRBD1. The germline V gene encodes CDR1 LGHDT and CDR2 YNNKEL (reference sequence). This CDR3 comprises 16 residues. With 4 bases clipped from V and 1 base from J, the junction kept 5 bases outside the gene matches.

V and J are TRBV5-1 and TRBJ1-2, with 7 bases that match TRBD1. CDR1 is SGHRS, CDR2 YFSETQ, per germline. This CDR3 spans 15 amino acids. V trimming: 4 bases; J trimming: 2 bases; junction bases outside the gene matches: 8. The CDR3 spells CASSDGGQTNYGYTF. The DNA for the CDR3 is TGCGCCAGCAGCGATGGGGGACAGACGAACTATGGCTACACCTTC.